This TCR beta chain originates from a study of technical replicates of blood from a handful of donors (dated by TCRdb to the late 2010s). Notes on this clone: Its antigen is still unknown. No qualities accompany the bases; no much larger clone lies one base away.

In the germline V gene, CDR1 corresponds to LGHNA and CDR2 to YSLEER. Taken from cysteine to phenylalanine, the CDR3 has 15 residues. Of the read, only the CDR3 DNA is kept; its 45 bases are in frame from base 1. V is trimmed back by 4 bases and J by 5 bases, and the junction contains 3 bases that no gene match accounts for. Receptor amplification or capture employed the immunoSEQ multiplex PCR assay. TCRdb limited this immuneACCESS table to in-frame rearrangements with V and J called. A share of clones is missing; checked studies link under half to unresolved V genes, and the rest is unexplained. In all, the sample holds about 70,000 clones, and 80% to 95% of those were seen once. The top ten clonotypes cover 4.7% of the sample.

The specimen was PBMCs. Here the chain combines TRBV4-3 and TRBJ2-5; TRBD2 agrees with 14 junctional bases. The sequence derives from a human donor in good health. Some clones in this sample may be carry-over from other donors' samples. The nucleotide sequence is TGCGCCAGCAGCCCGACTAGCGGGGGGGCGGAGACCCAGTACTTC. This yields the protein CASSPTSGGAETQYF.